A single sample gave rise to the 15 T cell receptor beta chains below, sequenced in a study of blood T cell repertoires in COVID-19. Produced via immunoSEQ multiplex PCR; TCRdb's table is partial and in-frame only. The data contain more than 15,000 clones, 81% of them singletons. Specimen: peripheral blood. Receptors originate from a man aged 35 to 55 with active or convalescent COVID-19.

V is TRBV6-5 and J is TRBJ2-1; TRBD1 might be the D (5 bases). Germline V gives CDR1 MNHEY, CDR2 SVGAGI. This CDR3 is built from 14 residues. Trimming cost V 6 bases and J 6 bases, with 15 bases left between them. CDR3 in amino acids: CASRGGATLNEQFF. CDR3 bases: TGTGCCAGCAGAGGTGGGGCTACCCTCAATGAGCAGTTCTTC.

A single count supports this clone. The V and J genes are TRBV10-2 and TRBJ2-5; TRBD1 aligns across 7 bases. V was pared by 6 bases and J by 2 bases, with 9 bases of the junction left unmatched. Per germline, CDR1 WSHSY and CDR2 SAAADI. The CDR3 totals 15 residues. The CDR3 nucleotides read TGCGCCAGCAGGATGACAGGGATTTTTCAAGAGACCCAGTACTTC. Amino acid sequence: CASRMTGIFQETQYF.

This chain uses TRBV5-1 with TRBJ2-5, with 11 bases aligning to TRBD2. The length of the CDR3 is 16 residues. The trim removed 0 bases at V and 2 bases at J, leaving 3 bases unmatched. CDR1 and CDR2 from the germline V gene are SGHRS and YFSETQ. The CDR3 region is CASSLEASGGQETQYF. CDR3 sequence (DNA): TGCGCCAGCAGCTTGGAAGCTAGCGGGGGGCAAGAGACCCAGTACTTC.

This chain joins TRBV30 and TRBJ1-5; 7 bases map to TRBD1. With 2 bases clipped from V and 3 bases from J, the junction kept 10 bases outside the gene matches. CDR1 GTSNPN and CDR2 SVGIG come from the germline V gene (reference sequence). The CDR3 sequence is 16 residues long. CDR3: CAWSKGALSLNQPQHF. In DNA, the CDR3 is TGTGCCTGGAGTAAGGGGGCATTATCTCTCAATCAGCCCCAGCATTTT.

The chain uses TRBV4-2 and TRBJ2-1; 8 positions match TRBD1. Losses at the gene ends were 3 bases for V and 9 bases for J; bases not matched to a gene: 16. The germline V gene encodes CDR1 LGHNA and CDR2 YNFKEQ. CDR3 length: 17 amino acids. In DNA form, the CDR3 reads TGTGCCAGCAGCCAGGGTCTACGCGTCACAGGGGGGAGTGAGCAGTTCTTC. As protein: CASSQGLRVTGGSEQFF.

V usage is TRBV6-2 or TRBV6-3 and J usage is TRBJ2-5; D is possibly TRBD2 (7 bases). Trimming shortened V by 6 bases and J by 1 base, and 15 bases separated the two germline ends. The CDR3 is 15 residues long. The V gene's germline CDR1 is MNHEY and CDR2 SVGEGT. The CDR3 sequence: CASRYRGGAQETQYF. The CDR3 coding sequence is TGTGCCAGCAGGTACAGAGGGGGGGCCCAAGAGACCCAGTACTTC.

The chain joins TRBV7-2 to TRBJ1-6; D uncertain. CDR1 and CDR2 (germline): SGHTA, FQGNSA. Trimming pared 2 bases from V and 9 bases from J, leaving 17 bases between. The CDR3 has 16 amino acids. The CDR3 region is CASSLRQRGYTSPLHF. As DNA, the CDR3 is TGTGCCAGCAGCTTACGTCAACGGGGTTACACTTCACCCCTCCACTTT.

In this sample, this clone turned up a few times. The J gene is TRBJ1-1, the V gene TRBV13, with D perhaps TRBD1 (6 bases). Between the trimmed V and J ends, which lost 1 base and 4 bases, there was a span of 10 bases. Germline CDR1 and CDR2: PRHDT and FYEKMQ (reference sequence). This CDR3 is built from 14 residues. CDR3 coding DNA: TGTGCCAGCAGCTTAGACAGGGTCCTCACTGAAGCTTTCTTT. Protein product: CASSLDRVLTEAFF.

The sample holds a few counts of this clone. V gene TRBV6-1 combines with J gene TRBJ1-5; unclear D gene. CDR1 is MNHNS and CDR2 is SASEGT in the germline V gene. The V end was cut by 3 bases, the J end by 3 bases, with 6 bases between. The CDR3 is 13 residues long. In nucleotides, the CDR3 is TGTGCCAGCAGTGATCGGTTCAATCAGCCCCAGCATTTT. Translating it yields CASSDRFNQPQHF.

The chain is built from TRBV7-9 and TRBJ1-1; D uncertain. The V end lost 1 base, the J end lost 8 bases, and 11 bases lay between the germline ends. The CDR3 has 13 residues. CDR1 and CDR2 from the germline V gene are SEHNR and FQNEAQ (reference sequence). The CDR3 nucleotides read TGTGCCAGCAGCTTAGATGATCTGCGAGAAGCTTTCTTT. Translating it yields CASSLDDLREAFF.

The chain uses TRBV18 and TRBJ2-1; TRBD1 agrees at 8 bases. V trimming: 6 bases; J trimming: 5 bases; junction bases outside the gene matches: 6. The CDR3 loop spans 14 amino acids. Germline lookup yields CDR1 KGHSH and CDR2 LQKENI. The CDR3 region has the DNA TGTGCCAGCTCGCCATTGACAGGGGACAATGAGCAGTTCTTC. This gives the protein CASSPLTGDNEQFF.

The J gene is TRBJ2-1, the V gene TRBV5-1; 8 bases are shared with TRBD1. The V and J ends lost 0 bases and 4 bases, in that order; junction bases with no gene match: 3. Germline lookup yields CDR1 SGHRS and CDR2 YFSETQ. The CDR3 runs 15 residues. The CDR3 nucleotides are TGCGCCAGCAGCTTGGGGCAGGGGGCATACAATGAGCAGTTCTTC. This encodes CASSLGQGAYNEQFF.

The genes are TRBV18 and TRBJ1-1, with 10 bases identical to TRBD1. This CDR3 has 15 residues. Germline trimming cut 3 bases from V and 3 bases from J; bases unmatched to any gene: 4. Germline V gene data show CDR1 as KGHSH and CDR2 as LQKENI. The CDR3 is CASSPLGTGDTEAFF. The CDR3 DNA reads TGTGCCAGCTCACCCCTGGGGACAGGGGACACTGAAGCTTTCTTT.

The V and J genes are TRBV7-9 and TRBJ2-3; D may be TRBD2 (5 bases). There are 16 residues in the CDR3. The germline gives CDR1 SEHNR, CDR2 FQNEAQ (reference sequence). Trimming removed 4 bases at V and 2 bases at J, with 16 bases between. This CDR3 reads CASSSLERPITDTQYF. CDR3 nucleotides: TGTGCCAGCAGCTCACTAGAGCGGCCGATCACAGATACGCAGTATTTT.

This clone is classed as medium-sized (0.01 to 0.1%). The chain employs TRBV6-5 and TRBJ1-6; 7 nucleotides match TRBD1. Germline CDR1 MNHEY, CDR2 SVGAGI. The J segment lost 7 bases and the V segment lost 7 bases, leaving 7 bases of the junction unmatched. This CDR3 has 14 residues. CDR3 DNA: TGTGCCAGCAACGCCGGGACAGCGAATTCACCCCTCCACTTT. Translated, it gives CASNAGTANSPLHF.